These 22 T cell receptor beta chains originate from one sample sequenced in a study of OX40 agonist ivuxolimab in advanced cancers. Here immunoSEQ multiplex PCR was the method, and the copy in TCRdb shows in-frame clones only, minus some. The table includes about 8,000 clones, 90% detected once. The sequences come from CD4+ or CD8+ T cells sorted from blood, collected in a trial of the OX40 agonist ivuxolimab. These receptors originate from an adult with an advanced solid tumor such as melanoma, head and neck, liver or kidney cancer.

This sequence joins TRBV6-6 and TRBJ1-2; weak D call: TRBD1 (5 bases). Germline V gives CDR1 MNHNY, CDR2 SVGAGI (reference sequence). The germline V and J ends were trimmed by 2 bases and 7 bases, with 14 bases remaining between them. The CDR3 runs 14 residues. The CDR3 nucleotides read TGTGCCAGCAGTTACCCCGGGACCATCGGTGGCTACACCTTC. Translated, it gives CASSYPGTIGGYTF.

The genes are TRBV7-2 and TRBJ2-7, with a possible D match to TRBD1 (7 bases). V lost 1 base and J lost 0, with 10 bases in between. CDR1 and CDR2 from the germline V gene are SGHTA and FQGNSA. The CDR3 spans 15 residues. CDR3 DNA sequence: TGTGCCAGCAGCTTAGGGAGGGGGCCCTCCTACGAGCAGTACTTC. This encodes CASSLGRGPSYEQYF.

This clone came up once. The rearrangement uses TRBV7-3 and TRBJ2-3; D gene unclear. The CDR3 totals 13 residues. CDR1 is SGHTA, CDR2 FQGTGA, per germline. The V end was cut by 5 bases, the J end by 3 bases, with 9 bases between. DNA for the CDR3: TGTGCCAGCAGCAACCTCGGGACAGATACGCAGTATTTT. Residues: CASSNLGTDTQYF.

This clone turned up a few times. The chain has TRBV27 and TRBJ1-1; D gene uncertain. V lost 2 bases, J lost 1 base, and 5 bases lay in between. The CDR3 contains 13 residues. Germline V lookup: CDR1 MNHEY, CDR2 SMNVEV (reference sequence). The CDR3 loop is CASSLVENTEAFF. In DNA form, the CDR3 reads TGTGCCAGCAGTTTAGTAGAGAACACTGAAGCTTTCTTT.

This clone was seen a few times. V usage is TRBV5-1 and J usage is TRBJ2-7, with D possibly TRBD2 on 7 matching bases. This CDR3 has 16 amino acids. Trimming stripped 0 bases from V and 0 bases from J, with 13 bases between. Germline CDR1 SGHRS, CDR2 YFSETQ. CDR3 DNA: TGCGCCAGCAGCTTGGAGGGGGGGTTCAGCTCCTACGAGCAGTACTTC. It translates to CASSLEGGFSSYEQYF.

The genes are TRBV4-2 and TRBJ2-1; TRBD2 agrees at 11 bases. V shed 3 bases and J 2 bases; nucleotides not matched to a gene: 6. CDR3 length: 17 amino acids. Germline assignment: CDR1 LGHNA and CDR2 YNFKEQ. The chain's CDR3 is CASSQYTSGGTYNEQFF. The CDR3 DNA follows: TGTGCCAGCAGCCAGTATACTAGCGGGGGAACCTACAATGAGCAGTTCTTC.

This clone has only one observation. This chain uses TRBV9 with TRBJ1-2; D is unresolved. This CDR3 has 13 residues. Germline V gives CDR1 SGDLS, CDR2 YYNGEE. The V end was cut by 4 bases, the J end by 8 bases, with 15 bases between. CDR3 in DNA: TGTGCCAGCAGCCAGACCACTGGTGGCGGCTACACCTTC. Translated: CASSQTTGGGYTF.

The V gene is TRBV10-3, the J gene TRBJ1-4; a weak D match, TRBD1 (5 bases). The CDR3 contains 12 residues. Germline V gene data show CDR1 as ENHRY and CDR2 as SYGVKD. Trimming left V 4 bases short and J 11 bases short, with 11 bases between. The CDR3 region has the DNA TGTGCCATCAGTGCCCAAGGGGTGAAACTGTTTTTT. Amino acids: CAISAQGVKLFF.

As concerns this clone: Its ends do not fully match the called genes, so a read error is possible. The chain combines TRBV18 with TRBJ2-5; possibly TRBD1 for D (6 bases). Germline V gene lookup returns CDR1 KGHSH and CDR2 LQKENI. The CDR3 runs to 14 residues. CDR3 residues: CASSKTGTQGTQYF. The CDR3 nucleotides read TGTGCCAGCTCGAAGACAGGCACCCAAGGGACCCAGTACTTC. Drawing the rest from reference TRBV18 and TRBJ2-5, the complete variable domain is NAGVMQNPRHLVRRRGQEARLRCSPMKGHSHVYWYRQLPEEGLKFMVYLQKENIIDESGMPKERFSAEFPKEGPSILRIQQVVRGDSAAYFCASSKTGTQGTQYFGPGTRLLVL.

This rearrangement joins TRBV2 to TRBJ1-2; no definite D call. Germline values: CDR1 SNHLY, CDR2 FYNNEI. The V and J ends lost 7 bases and 5 bases respectively, with 14 bases between them. This CDR3 region has 13 residues. CDR3 loop: CASKLGRTYGYTF. Here the CDR3 DNA reads TGTGCCAGCAAATTGGGCAGGACGTATGGCTACACCTTC.

V usage is TRBV2 and J usage is TRBJ1-4; possibly TRBD1 for D (5 bases). Germline lookup yields CDR1 SNHLY and CDR2 FYNNEI. The CDR3 extends over 15 amino acids. Between the trimmed V and J ends, which lost 6 bases and 0 bases, there was a span of 11 bases. Here the CDR3 DNA reads TGTGCCAGCAGACAGGAGCCTGCAACTAATGAAAAACTGTTTTTT. Residues: CASRQEPATNEKLFF.

V is TRBV28 and J is TRBJ2-7, with D tentatively TRBD2 (6 bases). Germline lookup yields CDR1 MDHEN and CDR2 SYDVKM. Trimming shortened V by 3 bases and J by 2 bases, and 8 bases separated the two germline ends. This CDR3 region has 13 residues. This CDR3 is CASSLEGAYEQYV. The DNA of the CDR3 is TGTGCCAGCAGTTTGGAGGGAGCCTACGAGCAGTACGTC.

This chain uses TRBV29-1 with TRBJ1-5, with D unresolved. Trimming stripped 0 bases from V and 1 base from J, with 10 bases between. Germline V gene sequence: CDR1 SQVTM, CDR2 ANQGSEA. The length of the CDR3 is 15 residues. The CDR3 region is CSVEDWAGSNQPQHF. Written as DNA, the CDR3 is TGCAGCGTTGAAGATTGGGCGGGGAGCAATCAGCCCCAGCATTTT.

The rearrangement links TRBV5-4 to TRBJ1-1, with unresolved D. V dropped 4 bases and J dropped 0 bases, with 7 bases sitting between them. CDR3 length equals 13 residues. Germline CDR1 SGHNT, CDR2 YYREEE (reference sequence). CDR3 in DNA: TGTGCCAGCAGCCGGGCAATGAACACTGAAGCTTTCTTT. It yields the protein CASSRAMNTEAFF.

The rearrangement uses TRBV5-1 and TRBJ1-1, with TRBD1 matching over 7 bases. This CDR3 is built from 14 residues. The junction had 8 bases not matched to a gene; V was cut back by 4 bases and J by 5 bases. Germline values: CDR1 SGHRS, CDR2 YFSETQ. CDR3 nucleotides: TGCGCCAGCAGCACAGGGGTGACAGATACTGAAGCTTTCTTT. This codes for CASSTGVTDTEAFF.

This chain uses TRBV15 with TRBJ2-1; 14 nucleotides match TRBD2. This CDR3 is built from 16 residues. Germline CDR1 and CDR2: LNHNV and YYDKDF (reference sequence). V shed 3 bases and J 6 bases; nucleotides not matched to a gene: 4. CDR3 sequence (DNA): TGTGCCACCAGCAGGGCCGGGACTAGCGGGAGCAATGAGCAGTTCTTC. Residues: CATSRAGTSGSNEQFF.

The chain is built from TRBV5-1 and TRBJ2-7; D tentatively fits TRBD1 or TRBD2 (5 bases each). Germline CDR1 is SGHRS and CDR2 is YFSETQ. The V and J ends lost 0 bases and 0 bases respectively, with 13 bases between them. The CDR3 has 16 amino acids. This chain's CDR3 is CASSLEGPGSSYEQYF. The DNA for the CDR3 is TGCGCCAGCAGCTTGGAGGGCCCAGGGAGCTCCTACGAGCAGTACTTC.

This clone was seen a handful of times. The rearrangement links TRBV7-9 to TRBJ1-2, with 10 bases fitting TRBD1. There are 15 residues in the CDR3. Germline values: CDR1 SEHNR, CDR2 FQNEAQ (reference sequence). Trimming took 0 bases from V and 4 from J; bases not matched to a gene: 2. The CDR3 here is CASSLAGQGSYGYTF. CDR3 sequence (DNA): TGTGCCAGCAGCTTAGCGGGACAGGGGAGCTATGGCTACACCTTC.

This sequence joins TRBV5-1 and TRBJ1-4, with 11 positions matching TRBD1. Germline V CDR1 and CDR2: SGHRS, YFSETQ. There are 15 residues in the CDR3. V dropped 1 base and J dropped 8; count of bases not matched to a gene: 4. The CDR3 loop is CASSLWGQGEEKLFF. DNA of the CDR3: TGCGCCAGCAGCTTGTGGGGACAGGGGGAAGAAAAACTGTTTTTT. Full variable domain (outside the CDR3, taken from reference TRBV5-1 and TRBJ1-4): KAGVTQTPRYLIKTRGQQVTLSCSPISGHRSVSWYQQTPGQGLQFLFEYFSETQRNKGNFPGRFSGRQFSNSRSEMNVSTLELGDSALYLCASSLWGQGEEKLFFGSGTQLSVL.

The chain carries TRBV30 and TRBJ1-2, with 10 bases fitting TRBD1. The CDR3 is 15 amino acids. J was trimmed by 7 bases and V by 5 bases; bases with no gene match: 13. The germline V gene has CDR1 GTSNPN and CDR2 SVGIG (reference sequence). The CDR3 nucleotides read TGTGCCTGGCCTACTACCAGGGACAGGGGAAGTGGCTACACCTTC. This codes for CAWPTTRDRGSGYTF.

The genes are TRBV7-2 and TRBJ2-7; D gene ambiguous. V was trimmed by 0 bases and J by 1 base, leaving 4 bases between them. Germline V CDR1 and CDR2: SGHTA, FQGNSA. This CDR3 is 13 amino acids long. In DNA form, the CDR3 reads TGTGCCAGCAGCTTAGCCGGTTCCTACGAGCAGTACTTC. This codes for CASSLAGSYEQYF.

This clone was seen once. J is TRBJ1-2 and V is TRBV9; D is ambiguous. Germline V CDR1 and CDR2: SGDLS, YYNGEE. The CDR3 loop spans 14 amino acids. Trimming cost V 4 bases and J 3 bases, with 13 bases left between them. Here the CDR3 reads CASSPEFGDYGYTF. Here the CDR3 DNA reads TGTGCCAGCAGCCCGGAGTTCGGGGACTATGGCTACACCTTC.